A selection of T cell receptor beta chains follows, all from one sample in a study of response to subunit inactivated influenza vaccine. TCRdb recomputed calls from the RT-PCR reads with MiXCR, one row per CDR3 protein. The sample consists of roughly 780,000 distinct CDR3 sequences, approximately 18% of them appearing once. The sequencing used PBMCs from blood, collected roughly 5 days after vaccination. The receptor set was obtained from a man aged 50 or older who received an inactivated influenza vaccine. Both conserved end residues are part of each CDR3. A D gene is named only where the DNA matches it firmly. Clone size is shown for a subset of rows, as once, few, many or a class of expanded clone.

size: many
V: TRBV6-2/TRBV6-3
D: .
J: TRBJ2-1
DNA: TGTGCCAGCAGTTGGGCTATGGGGGCCCACAATGAGCAGTTCTTC
CDR3: CASSWAMGAHNEQFF

size: few
V: TRBV20-1
D: .
J: TRBJ1-2
DNA: TGCAGTGCTAGAGACCCCTCAACGATCCGCTATGGCTACACCTTC
CDR3: CSARDPSTIRYGYTF

size: .
V: TRBV27
D: .
J: TRBJ2-7
DNA: TGTGCCAGCAGTCCGACTTGGCGATGGGGGCAGTACTTC
CDR3: CASSPTWRWGQYF

size: few
V: TRBV10-3
D: .
J: TRBJ2-2
DNA: TGTGCCATCAGTGAGTCGGGCAGTCTCACCGGGGAGCTGTTTTTT
CDR3: CAISESGSLTGELFF

size: few
V: TRBV7-9
D: .
J: TRBJ2-1
DNA: TGTGCCAGCAGCTTAGGGGGCGGCAGGGTACACAATGAGCAGTTCTTC
CDR3: CASSLGGGRVHNEQFF

size: .
V: TRBV5-1
D: TRBD2
J: TRBJ2-1
DNA: TGCGCCAGCAGCTTGGTTGCTAGCGGGGATATCAATGAGCAGTTCTTC
CDR3: CASSLVASGDINEQFF

size: few
V: TRBV5-1
D: .
J: TRBJ1-5
DNA: TGCGCCAGCAGCTTGGGCACAGGGTCTTATAGCAATCAGCCCCAGCATTTT
CDR3: CASSLGTGSYSNQPQHF

size: many
V: TRBV29-1
D: .
J: TRBJ1-3
DNA: TGCAGCGTTGCGGCAGGCTCTGGAAACACCATATATTTT
CDR3: CSVAAGSGNTIYF

size: .
V: TRBV20-1
D: .
J: TRBJ1-1
DNA: TGCAGTGCGAGCGACAGAGTAGTAAGAACGATCGTTTTCTTT
CDR3: CSASDRVVRTIVFF

size: few
V: TRBV20-1
D: .
J: TRBJ2-5
DNA: TGCAGTGCTACTCCCCTCACCCCGAGGGGGACCCAGTACTTC
CDR3: CSATPLTPRGTQYF

size: few
V: TRBV12-3/TRBV12-4
D: .
J: TRBJ2-2
DNA: TGTGCCAGCAGTTTCGAGACTCCCTACACCGGGGAGCTGTTTTTT
CDR3: CASSFETPYTGELFF

size: few
V: TRBV7-9
D: .
J: TRBJ2-7
DNA: TGTGCCAGCAGCTTAGCGTATGGGCAGCTTAGCTACGAGCAGTACTTC
CDR3: CASSLAYGQLSYEQYF

size: .
V: TRBV29-1
D: .
J: TRBJ2-7
DNA: TGCAGCGTATACCCCCTCGGAACCTACGAGCAGTACTTC
CDR3: CSVYPLGTYEQYF

size: .
V: TRBV7-2
D: .
J: TRBJ2-2
DNA: TGTGCCAGCAGCTTCGCGAGAGGGCAGACCGGGGAGCTGTTTTTT
CDR3: CASSFARGQTGELFF

size: .
V: TRBV4-3
D: TRBD2
J: TRBJ2-3
DNA: TGCGCCAGCAGCCAAGGGGTCGGTGGCGGGAGCGGTGGAGATACGCAGTATTTT
CDR3: CASSQGVGGGSGGDTQYF

size: .
V: TRBV3-1
D: .
J: TRBJ2-7
DNA: TGTGCCAGCAGCCAGGGTGAAAGAGGGAACGAGCAGTACTTC
CDR3: CASSQGERGNEQYF

size: .
V: TRBV7-6
D: .
J: TRBJ2-5
DNA: TGTGCCAGCAGCCCCCCCCGAGGTCGTGAGACCCAGTACTTC
CDR3: CASSPPRGRETQYF

size: .
V: TRBV4-3
D: TRBD1
J: TRBJ2-5
DNA: TGCGCCAGCAGCCGGGACAGGGGAAAGACCCAGTACTTC
CDR3: CASSRDRGKTQYF

size: many
V: TRBV29-1
D: .
J: TRBJ1-1
DNA: TGCAGCGTTGAAATGGGAACTCCCCGACGGGGACCGCCTGGGACTGAAGCTTTCTTT
CDR3: CSVEMGTPRRGPPGTEAFF

size: .
V: TRBV9
D: TRBD2
J: TRBJ2-3
DNA: TGTGCCAGCAGCCCGCAAGGGGGACTAGCGGGAGTAGATACGCAGTATTTT
CDR3: CASSPQGGLAGVDTQYF

size: few
V: TRBV18
D: .
J: TRBJ2-1
DNA: TGTGCCAGCGTAATGGGTTACAGCTCCTACAATGAGCAGTTCTTC
CDR3: CASVMGYSSYNEQFF

size: .
V: TRBV6-1
D: TRBD2
J: TRBJ2-1
DNA: TGTGCCGCCGGGGGGAGCTCCTACAATGAGCAGTTCTTC
CDR3: CAAGGSSYNEQFF

size: .
V: TRBV7-9
D: .
J: TRBJ1-1
DNA: TGTGCCAGCAGCCCCGGGGCGAGCAACCCTGAAGCTTTCTTT
CDR3: CASSPGASNPEAFF

size: .
V: TRBV20-1
D: TRBD2
J: TRBJ2-3
DNA: TGCAGTGCAAACTACATGGGGGGAGGGAGCACAGATACGCAGTATTTT
CDR3: CSANYMGGGSTDTQYF

size: .
V: TRBV18
D: .
J: TRBJ2-5
DNA: TGTGCCAGCTCACCAGGTGTTCTGTCGGAGACCCAGTACTTC
CDR3: CASSPGVLSETQYF

size: many
V: TRBV11-2
D: .
J: TRBJ2-1
DNA: TGTGCCAGCAGCTTAGAGTCGGCGGGGTTCAATGAGCAGTTCTTC
CDR3: CASSLESAGFNEQFF

size: .
V: TRBV6-5
D: .
J: TRBJ2-2
DNA: TGTGCCAGCAGTTACTCGACCAGCACCGGGGAGCTGTTTTTT
CDR3: CASSYSTSTGELFF

size: few
V: TRBV6-5
D: .
J: TRBJ1-2
DNA: TGTGCCAGCAGTTACAAGTATACAGTTAACTATGGCTACACCTTC
CDR3: CASSYKYTVNYGYTF

size: .
V: TRBV10-3
D: .
J: TRBJ1-1
DNA: TGTGCCATCAGTGAGGGGGTGAACACTGAAGCTTTCTTT
CDR3: CAISEGVNTEAFF

size: .
V: TRBV10-2
D: TRBD2
J: TRBJ2-3
DNA: TGCGCCAGCAGTGAGCTAGCGGGGTCGAGCACAGATACGCAGTATTTT
CDR3: CASSELAGSSTDTQYF

size: once
V: TRBV6-4
D: TRBD1
J: TRBJ2-2
DNA: TGTGCCAGCCAGGGGGCCCCGAACACCGGGGAGCTGTTTTTT
CDR3: CASQGAPNTGELFF

size: .
V: TRBV12-3/TRBV12-4
D: TRBD2
J: TRBJ2-1
DNA: TGTGCCAGCAGTCGAGCTCGACTAGCGTGGGGTAATGAGCAGTTCTTC
CDR3: CASSRARLAWGNEQFF

size: few
V: TRBV12-3/TRBV12-4
D: TRBD2
J: TRBJ2-3
DNA: TGTGCCAGCAGTTCGAGAAAGACTAGCGGGAACCCAGATACGCAGTATTTT
CDR3: CASSSRKTSGNPDTQYF

size: few
V: TRBV12-3/TRBV12-4
D: .
J: TRBJ1-1
DNA: TGTGCCAGCAGTATCGGGCCCCGAGGGACAGCTTTCTTT
CDR3: CASSIGPRGTAFF

size: .
V: TRBV7-8
D: TRBD1
J: TRBJ2-1
DNA: TGTGCCAGCAGCATCAGACAGGGGCGGACCTACAATGAGCAGTTCTTC
CDR3: CASSIRQGRTYNEQFF

size: .
V: TRBV5-4
D: .
J: TRBJ2-2
DNA: TGTGCCAGCAGCTTGGAGAATAAACGCGGGGAGCTGTTTTTT
CDR3: CASSLENKRGELFF

size: .
V: TRBV12-3/TRBV12-4
D: .
J: TRBJ2-7
DNA: TGTGCCAGCAGCGGACAGGTCGGGGGGGAGCAGTACTTC
CDR3: CASSGQVGGEQYF

size: .
V: TRBV4-3
D: TRBD2
J: TRBJ2-4
DNA: TGCGCCAGCAGCCAAGAATTGGTAGCGGGAGGGTTGGGAAACATTCAGTACTTC
CDR3: CASSQELVAGGLGNIQYF

size: .
V: TRBV6-2/TRBV6-3
D: TRBD1
J: TRBJ1-4
DNA: TGTGCCAGCAGTCCGGGACAGCGAACAACTAATGAAAAACTGTTTTTT
CDR3: CASSPGQRTTNEKLFF

size: .
V: TRBV7-9
D: .
J: TRBJ2-1
DNA: TGTGCCAGCAGCCTTCATTTACATGAGCAGTTCTTC
CDR3: CASSLHLHEQFF

size: .
V: TRBV4-1
D: TRBD1
J: TRBJ1-1
DNA: TGCGCCAGCAGCCGAGGGACAGGGACCACTGAAGCTTTCTTT
CDR3: CASSRGTGTTEAFF

size: few
V: TRBV2
D: TRBD1
J: TRBJ2-2
DNA: TGTGCCAGCACCGGACAGGGCCTCAACACCGGGGAGCTGTTTTTT
CDR3: CASTGQGLNTGELFF